This T cell receptor beta chain was sequenced during a study of identical twins (dated by TCRdb to between 2015 and 2016). About the full investigation: TCR alpha and beta repertoires from monozygotic twins, unrelated adults of various ages and cord blood were deep-sequenced to test whether fetal clonotypes persist. To rule out contamination, replicate twin experiments were performed at different times with different library preparation protocols.

What the study reported, not specific to this receptor: Compared with coincidental sharing between unrelated individuals, out-of-frame TCR alpha sequences shared between twins had an excess of sequences with low generation probability. Because the same donors could not be followed over many years, the conclusions relied on cross-sectional statistical analysis. The excess sharing between twins in beta out-of-frame sequences was weaker because fewer shared sequences reduced the signal-to-noise ratio. Invariant T cells such as MAIT and iNKT could partly confound zero-insertion analyses, though diverse VJ usage argued against this for most clonotypes. Abundant cord blood beta clonotypes carried fewer insertions; young adult naive repertoires showed a weaker similar trend, while memory repertoires showed none. Recombination models systematically underestimated out-of-frame TCR alpha sharing in monozygotic twins but agreed with sharing between unrelated individuals.

Concerning this clonotype: Its antigen has not been determined. The input lacks base qualities; no much larger clone sits a single base away.

Only healthy Caucasian donors were included. Three pairs of female monozygotic twins, all aged roughly 18 to 29 years, were included in the twin cohort. The RNA used for TCR libraries was isolated from peripheral blood mononuclear cells. The protocol used for the library was 5' RACE. The data were produced on an Illumina HiSeq 2000. Template switching introduced a universal primer binding site; the final cDNA contained a unique molecular identifier, enabling accurate counting of TCR cDNA molecules. First-strand cDNA for TCR alpha and beta chains was synthesized from specific primers in the conserved constant-segment region. To control for contamination, each cDNA library was double barcoded with a SMART-Mk sample barcode plus Illumina barcodes. TruSeq adapter sequences, together with Illumina sample barcodes, were added in two successive PCR steps. The Illumina HiSeq platform was used with custom primers to sequence TCR alpha and beta cDNA libraries. Regarding the original processing steps: Raw reads were processed with MiGEC to extract unique molecular identifiers, and MiXCR was used to determine CDR3 positions. For each individual, recombination models were inferred using an EM algorithm with the repgenHMM and IGoR tools. The analysis of shared clonotypes was done with the tcR package in R, with sharing normalized by the product of cloneset sizes. To study raw recombination without the effects of thymic and clonal selection, out-of-frame nonproductive sequences were analyzed. TCRdb handled the public reads itself, with Q25 trimming in fastp and clone calling in MiXCR, and kept productive beta chains. Every CDR3 protein is listed once, alongside the most common genes and DNA of its rows. These V and J calls originate from TCRdb's pipeline instead of the authors' own analysis. In all, the sample holds 550,000 to 800,000 distinct CDR3 sequences, and 7% to 7.5% of those were seen once. About 1.6% of the sample comes from the top ten.

Including the terminal cysteine and phenylalanine, the CDR3 comprises 14 residues. Here the CDR3 DNA is all that survives: 42 bases in frame from base 1. Unmatched junction bases come to 8, with V trimmed by 6 bases and J by 9 bases. These same records also appear under a second study, on yellow fever vaccine responses in identical twins. The second study's authors report: The authors reported that the T cell response to vaccination in identical twins appeared partly convergent and partly personalized. In the study, vaccine-responding T cell clones were precisely tracked in identical twins.

The receptor comes from a young woman in good health. The sequence links TRBV12-3 or TRBV12-4 to TRBJ1-5; a stretch of 10 junction bases matches TRBD1. The sequencing sample was made of PBMCs. This receptor has the CDR3 CASRHSRDRGPQHF. The nucleotides are TGTGCCAGCAGGCACTCCCGGGACAGGGGGCCCCAGCATTTT.